The subject of this entry is one TCR beta chain. The antigen is undetermined. Germline CDR1 and CDR2: LNHDA and SQIVND (reference sequence). This CDR3 contains 14 residues. V gave up 3 bases and J gave up 2 bases, with 11 bases separating them. The PCR was carried out with 60 Vbeta primers and 13 Jbeta primers. Data came from immunoSEQ multiplex PCR; TCRdb stores just in-frame clones and leaves some out. This table has roughly 160,000 clones, 70% to 85% appearing once. These data belong to a study of cytomegalovirus exposure and HLA in healthy donors. Overall study findings and caveats: A later analysis found common viral pathogens apparently linked to several of the most significant clusters.

This sequence was found in a middle-aged man in good health and CMV-seronegative. The rearrangement uses TRBV19 and TRBJ2-7; D perhaps matches TRBD1 (5 bases). Sequenced: PBMCs. In DNA, the CDR3 is TGTGCCAGTAGTATGAATAAGGGGCCCTACGAGCAGTACTTC. Protein sequence: CASSMNKGPYEQYF.